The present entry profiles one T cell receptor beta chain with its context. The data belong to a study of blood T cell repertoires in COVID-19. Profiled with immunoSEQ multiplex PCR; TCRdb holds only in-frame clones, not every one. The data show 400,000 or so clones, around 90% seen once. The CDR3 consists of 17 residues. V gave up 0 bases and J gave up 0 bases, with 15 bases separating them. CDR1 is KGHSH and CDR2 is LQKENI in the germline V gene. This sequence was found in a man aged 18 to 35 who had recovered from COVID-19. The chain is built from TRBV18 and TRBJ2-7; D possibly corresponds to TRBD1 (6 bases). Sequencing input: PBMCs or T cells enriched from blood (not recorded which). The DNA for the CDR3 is TGTGCCAGCTCACCACCGGTGTGGGGGCCAAGCTCCTACGAGCAGTACTTC. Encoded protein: CASSPPVWGPSSYEQYF. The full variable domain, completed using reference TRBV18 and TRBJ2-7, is NAGVMQNPRHLVRRRGQEARLRCSPMKGHSHVYWYRQLPEEGLKFMVYLQKENIIDESGMPKERFSAEFPKEGPSILRIQQVVRGDSAAYFCASSPPVWGPSSYEQYFGPGTRLTVT.